The 26 T cell receptor beta chains below come from one sample, sequenced in a study of blood T cell repertoires in COVID-19. Profiling relied on immunoSEQ multiplex PCR, and the TCRdb table lists in-frame clones only, not all of them. The table includes fewer than 300,000 clones, almost 85% detected once. The sequenced sample consisted of peripheral blood. Receptor source: a man aged 50 to 60 with active or convalescent COVID-19.

This chain joins TRBV3-1 (or the pseudogene TRBV3-2) and TRBJ1-4; 9 positions match TRBD1. V was pared by 1 base and J by 8 bases, with 8 bases of the junction left unmatched. The CDR3 is made up of 16 amino acids. The germline V gene encodes CDR1 LGHDT and CDR2 YNNKEL (reference sequence). The CDR3 loop reads CASSQGRGQGFEKLFF. The CDR3 DNA follows: TGTGCCAGCAGCCAAGGAAGGGGACAGGGTTTCGAAAAACTGTTTTTT.

The genes are TRBV12-3 or TRBV12-4 and TRBJ1-4; D unclear. The CDR3 spans 13 residues. Deletions cut 1 base from V and 10 bases from J, with 10 bases between. This chain's CDR3 is CASSLGEWGKLFF. The CDR3 region has the DNA TGTGCCAGCAGTTTAGGGGAGTGGGGAAAACTGTTTTTT.

The rearrangement uses TRBV6-1 and TRBJ1-1, with a tentative D call TRBD1 (6 bases). Trimming removed 2 bases at V and 8 bases at J, with 12 bases between. The V gene's germline CDR1 is MNHNS and CDR2 SASEGT. CDR3 length equals 13 residues. CDR3 amino acids: CASSERDTSEAFF. The DNA for the CDR3 is TGTGCCAGCAGTGAACGGGACACCTCCGAAGCTTTCTTT.

The J gene is TRBJ2-1, the V gene TRBV7-8; tentative D call: TRBD2 (6 bases). This CDR3 spans 14 amino acids. V was trimmed by 3 bases and J by 7 bases, leaving 13 bases between them. Per germline, CDR1 SGHVS and CDR2 FQNEAQ. CDR3 DNA: TGTGCCAGCAGCTTGGGGAGACTAGGGAATGAGCAGTTCTTC. It encodes CASSLGRLGNEQFF.

This rearrangement joins TRBV5-5 to TRBJ2-2; D is possibly TRBD2 (5 bases). V was trimmed by 4 bases and J by 2 bases, leaving 15 bases between them. The germline V gene encodes CDR1 SGHKS and CDR2 YYEKEE (reference sequence). The CDR3 length is 16 residues. The CDR3 nucleotides read TGTGCCAGCAGCCTTCCTGCGCCTAGCAACACCGGGGAGCTGTTTTTT. Protein product: CASSLPAPSNTGELFF.

This sequence joins TRBV27 and TRBJ2-3, with TRBD2 identical over 9 bases. This CDR3 has 15 amino acids. V was clipped by 5 bases and J by 2 bases; unmatched bases: 5. Looked up from germline, CDR1 is MNHEY and CDR2 is SMNVEV (reference sequence). The CDR3 nucleotides are TGTGCCAGCAGTGGTAGCGGGGGACTCACAGATACGCAGTATTTT. Its protein product is CASSGSGGLTDTQYF.

The V and J genes are TRBV5-5 and TRBJ2-3; 11 nucleotides line up with TRBD2. The V gene's germline CDR1 is SGHKS and CDR2 YYEKEE (reference sequence). V shed 0 bases, J shed 3 bases, and the junction held 3 bases outside the gene matches. The CDR3 extends over 16 amino acids. CDR3 sequence: CASSLGLAGRTDTQYF. The CDR3 DNA follows: TGTGCCAGCAGCTTGGGACTAGCGGGACGGACAGATACGCAGTATTTT. Combining the CDR3 with reference TRBV5-5 and TRBJ2-3 gives the whole variable domain DAGVTQSPTHLIKTRGQQVTLRCSPISGHKSVSWYQQVLGQGPQFIFQYYEKEERGRGNFPDRFSARQFPNYSSELNVNALLLGDSALYLCASSLGLAGRTDTQYFGPGTRLTVL.

A remark on this clone: Compared with germline, one end of the junction differs, possibly owing to a read error. V usage is TRBV5-3 and J usage is TRBJ2-3; D is perhaps TRBD1 (6 bases). TRBV5-3 is marked as an open reading frame, function uncertain. The CDR3 length is 19 residues. Here the CDR3 reads CVRSPGHLPLPPSTDTQYF. As DNA, the CDR3 is TGTGTCAGAAGCCCGGGACACTTACCGTTACCTCCTAGCACAGATACGCAGTATTTT.

The rearrangement joins TRBV9 to TRBJ2-1; 7 bases agree with TRBD2. V lost 0 bases to trimming and J lost 10 bases; unmatched junction nucleotides: 13. In germline, CDR1 is SGDLS, CDR2 YYNGEE. The CDR3 runs to 16 residues. This chain's CDR3 is CASSVVGAGPLKEQFF. CDR3 DNA sequence: TGTGCCAGCAGCGTAGTTGGAGCGGGGCCGTTAAAGGAGCAGTTCTTC.

The rearrangement uses TRBV2 and TRBJ2-2; 10 nucleotides align to TRBD2. The germline CDR1 and CDR2 sequences are SNHLY and FYNNEI. V lost 7 bases to trimming and J lost 6 bases; unmatched junction nucleotides: 11. The CDR3 is 16 amino acids. This chain's CDR3 is CASMGSGRILAGELFF. CDR3 coding DNA: TGTGCCAGCATGGGTAGCGGGAGGATCTTGGCCGGGGAGCTGTTTTTT.

The V gene is TRBV6-5, the J gene TRBJ1-1; 9 nucleotides line up with TRBD1. This CDR3 has 14 amino acids. Germline CDR1 and CDR2: MNHEY and SVGAGI. V lost 6 bases and J lost 4; bases outside the gene matches: 6. CDR3 in amino acids: CASRRGQGTTEAFF. In DNA form, the CDR3 reads TGTGCCAGCAGACGCGGACAGGGGACCACTGAAGCTTTCTTT.

The chain links TRBV9 to TRBJ2-7; 8 bases are a match to TRBD1. Germline V gene data show CDR1 as SGDLS and CDR2 as YYNGEE. J lost 3 bases, V lost 3 bases, and 5 bases had no gene match. The CDR3 sequence is 14 residues long. CDR3 nucleotide sequence: TGTGCCAGCAGCGCCTCCGGGACAGGCTACGAGCAGTACTTC. It translates to CASSASGTGYEQYF.

CDR3 bases: TGTGCCAGCAGCCTACAAACAGGGAACACTGAAGCTTTCTTT. Translating it yields CASSLQTGNTEAFF. The chain combines TRBV11-2 with TRBJ1-1; D may be TRBD1 (5 bases). CDR3 length equals 14 residues. Trimming shortened V by 5 bases and J by 1 base, and 11 bases separated the two germline ends. Germline CDR1 is SGHAT and CDR2 is FQNNGV.

In its sample, this clone was seen a few times. In DNA form, the CDR3 reads TGTGCCAGCAGCACAGGACAGGGGAATGAAAAACTGTTTTTT. Residues: CASSTGQGNEKLFF. The chain is built from TRBV7-9 and TRBJ1-4; 9 bases are shared with TRBD1. The CDR3 consists of 14 residues. V lost 5 bases, J lost 5 bases, and 3 bases stayed unmatched. Per the germline V gene, CDR1 is SEHNR and CDR2 is FQNEAQ (reference sequence).

V usage is TRBV9 and J usage is TRBJ2-1, with TRBD2 identical over 13 bases. V was clipped by 3 bases and J by 7 bases; unmatched bases: 7. Per germline, CDR1 SGDLS and CDR2 YYNGEE. This CDR3 is 16 amino acids long. CDR3 DNA: TGTGCCAGCAGCGGGAAGCCGGGACTAGCGGGGAATGAGCAGTTCTTC. Encoded protein: CASSGKPGLAGNEQFF.

This clone was observed a single time. The CDR3 region is CASRDRLARDYEQYF. CDR3 coding DNA: TGCGCCAGCAGAGATCGACTAGCTCGGGACTACGAGCAGTACTTC. V gene TRBV10-1 combines with J gene TRBJ2-7, with 7 bases identical to TRBD2. This CDR3 contains 15 residues. Germline trimming cut 6 bases from V and 3 bases from J; bases unmatched to any gene: 11. Germline CDR1 WNHNN, CDR2 SYGVQD (reference sequence).

This clone has only one observation. V is TRBV7-8 and J is TRBJ1-2, with 10 bases fitting TRBD1. With 4 bases clipped from V and 4 bases from J, the junction kept 12 bases outside the gene matches. This CDR3 contains 17 residues. Germline V gene sequence: CDR1 SGHVS, CDR2 FQNEAQ. CDR3 amino acids: CASSSRDRGIGGYGYTF. The CDR3 nucleotides are TGTGCCAGCAGCTCCCGGGACAGGGGAATCGGGGGCTATGGCTACACCTTC.

The CDR3 DNA reads as TGTGCCAGCAGTGAAGCGGTCTATCCTGGCACAGATACGCAGTATTTT. Translating gives CASSEAVYPGTDTQYF. V usage is TRBV6-1 and J usage is TRBJ2-3; D remains ambiguous. V gave up 0 bases and J gave up 1 base, with 11 bases separating them. Germline loops: CDR1 MNHNS, CDR2 SASEGT. CDR3 length: 16 residues.

The chain uses TRBV4-1 and TRBJ2-3, with D maybe TRBD2 (5 bases). CDR3 length: 15 amino acids. V lost 6 bases and J lost 1, with 14 bases in between. Germline CDR1 and CDR2: MGHRA and YSYEKL. CDR3 loop: CASSLTRVGTDTQYF. The DNA of the CDR3 is TGCGCCAGCAGTTTAACGAGGGTGGGCACAGATACGCAGTATTTT.

This chain uses TRBV19 with TRBJ2-3; 12 bases line up with TRBD2. Per the germline V gene, CDR1 is LNHDA and CDR2 is SQIVND (reference sequence). The CDR3 contains 16 residues. V was pared by 4 bases and J by 2 bases, with 4 bases of the junction left unmatched. The CDR3 coding sequence is TGTGCCAGTAGTACGCTAGCGGGAGGGGTCACAGATACGCAGTATTTT. Translated, it gives CASSTLAGGVTDTQYF.

The chain carries TRBV6-6 and TRBJ2-7, with D perhaps TRBD1 (7 bases). Trimming pared 2 bases from V and 3 bases from J, leaving 14 bases between. This CDR3 contains 15 residues. CDR1 and CDR2 (germline): MNHNY, SVGAGI (reference sequence). CDR3 bases: TGTGCCAGCAGTTACGACTGGGGGGACAGCTACGAGCAGTACTTC. Encoded protein: CASSYDWGDSYEQYF.

The chain recombines TRBV9 with TRBJ2-2; a weak D match, TRBD1 (5 bases). This CDR3 contains 14 residues. Trimming stripped 5 bases from V and 3 bases from J, with 11 bases between. CDR1 and CDR2 (germline): SGDLS, YYNGEE. The CDR3 nucleotides are TGTGCCAGCAGTGCTAGGGGCGACACCGGGGAGCTGTTTTTT. It is translated as CASSARGDTGELFF.

This clone was counted a few times. The chain recombines TRBV5-5 with TRBJ1-5, with 7 nucleotides matching TRBD1. The CDR3 covers 15 residues. Trimming removed 4 bases from V and 6 bases from J; junction bases left unmatched: 10. Germline loops: CDR1 SGHKS, CDR2 YYEKEE (reference sequence). The CDR3 loop is CASSQQGYSGQPQHF. Written as DNA, the CDR3 is TGTGCCAGCAGCCAACAGGGGTATAGCGGTCAGCCCCAGCATTTT.

The rearrangement joins TRBV6-1 to TRBJ2-2; unclear D gene. Germline V gene lookup returns CDR1 MNHNS and CDR2 SASEGT. The CDR3 has 16 residues. The germline V and J ends were trimmed by 2 bases and 2 bases, with 12 bases remaining between them. CDR3 nucleotides: TGTGCCAGCAGTGAACTATGGCAGGCAAACACCGGGGAGCTGTTTTTT. Translated: CASSELWQANTGELFF.

The chain uses TRBV5-1 and TRBJ1-2; 10 positions agree with TRBD1. This CDR3 has 17 residues. Trimming at V came to 2 bases and at J to 8 bases, leaving 15 bases not matched to a gene. Germline V gene sequence: CDR1 SGHRS, CDR2 YFSETQ. The CDR3 DNA reads TGCGCCAGCAGCTTAGCGCAACCGGGACAGGGGACGACGGGCTACACCTTC. Translating it yields CASSLAQPGQGTTGYTF.

The V call is TRBV7-9, the J call TRBJ1-5; D is possibly TRBD1 (6 bases). CDR1 and CDR2 (germline): SEHNR, FQNEAQ (reference sequence). The CDR3 totals 14 residues. V was cut by 4 bases and J by 7 bases, with 14 bases left in between. DNA for the CDR3: TGTGCCAGCAGCTCGAGGGGGGGCGGGCAGCCCCAGCATTTT. Encoded protein: CASSSRGGGQPQHF.